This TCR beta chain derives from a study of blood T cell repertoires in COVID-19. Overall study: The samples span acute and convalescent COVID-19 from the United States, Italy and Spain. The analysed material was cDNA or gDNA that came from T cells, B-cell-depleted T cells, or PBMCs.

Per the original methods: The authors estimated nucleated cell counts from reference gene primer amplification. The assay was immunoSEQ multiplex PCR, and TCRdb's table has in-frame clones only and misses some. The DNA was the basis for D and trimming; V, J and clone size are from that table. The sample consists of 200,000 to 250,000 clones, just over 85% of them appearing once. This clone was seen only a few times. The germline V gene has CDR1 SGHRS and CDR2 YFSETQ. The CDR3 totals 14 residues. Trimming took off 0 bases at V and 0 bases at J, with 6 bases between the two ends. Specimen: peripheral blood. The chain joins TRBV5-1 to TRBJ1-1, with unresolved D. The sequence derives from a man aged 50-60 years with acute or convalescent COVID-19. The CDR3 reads CASSLDSLNTEAFF. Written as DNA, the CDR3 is TGCGCCAGCAGCTTGGACAGCCTGAACACTGAAGCTTTCTTT.